This T cell receptor beta chain was sequenced in a study of spatial heterogeneity in lung cancer. Individually, TCR cDNA molecules were each labelled with a unique molecular identifier. Each CDR3 protein gets one entry after TCRdb re-called the 5' RACE reads with MiXCR. The profile shows about 8,000 distinct CDR3 sequences, approximately 10% of them singletons. Notes on the study in general: Mutation counts in tumors were tracked by counts of expanded intratumoral alpha and beta TCRs.

Regarding time point: sample taken at primary tumor resection. A total of around 72 untreated early-stage non-small cell lung cancer patients served as donors. The CDR3 covers 13 residues. Per germline, CDR1 SGDLS and CDR2 YYNGEE. Trimming took 4 bases from V and 8 from J; bases not matched to a gene: 7. This clonotype was seen many times. What it binds is not known. V usage is TRBV9 and J usage is TRBJ1-1; TRBD1 agrees at 8 bases. The TCR sequence derives from a male donor with early-stage non-small cell lung cancer. The source material was lung tumor tissue, sampled at surgery. The DNA for the CDR3 is TGTGCCAGCAGCTACGAGAGACAGGGGGAAGCTTTCTTT. This encodes CASSYERQGEAFF.